The 11 T cell receptor beta chains reported below all come from one sample, sequenced in a study of blood T cell repertoires in COVID-19. Profiling relied on immunoSEQ multiplex PCR, and the TCRdb table lists in-frame clones only, not all of them. The sample includes about 310,000 clones, roughly 90% of them seen just once. Sequencing input: PBMCs or T cells enriched from blood (not recorded which). The receptors were gathered from a woman aged 40 to 50 who had recovered from COVID-19.

The rearrangement links TRBV28 to TRBJ1-1, with D maybe TRBD1 (6 bases). Germline CDR1 is MDHEN and CDR2 is SYDVKM. With 7 bases removed from V and 3 bases from J, the gap between germline ends came to 12 bases. The CDR3 is 13 residues long. Written as DNA, the CDR3 is TGTGCCAGCATAGAGGGGGGGTACACTGAAGCTTTCTTT. Protein sequence: CASIEGGYTEAFF.

The chain carries TRBV4-3 and TRBJ2-3; the match to TRBD1 covers 7 bases. The CDR3 is made up of 17 amino acids. Trimming at V came to 1 base and at J to 0 bases, leaving 7 bases not matched to a gene. CDR1 is LGHNA, CDR2 YSLEER, per germline. For the CDR3, the DNA is TGCGCCAGCAGCCAAGGCCCCCCAGGGGGTAGCACAGATACGCAGTATTTT. It specifies CASSQGPPGGSTDTQYF.

This rearrangement joins TRBV5-1 to TRBJ2-1; 7 bases line up with TRBD2. J was trimmed by 3 bases and V by 4 bases; bases with no gene match: 1. CDR1 and CDR2 from the germline V gene are SGHRS and YFSETQ. This CDR3 spans 13 amino acids. CDR3 residues: CASSGEGYNEQFF. DNA of the CDR3: TGCGCCAGCAGCGGGGAGGGCTACAATGAGCAGTTCTTC.

The chain carries TRBV5-4 and TRBJ2-3; D may be TRBD2 (7 bases). Germline assignment: CDR1 SGHNT and CDR2 YYREEE (reference sequence). V lost 2 bases and J lost 0, with 10 bases in between. The CDR3 covers 15 residues. The chain's CDR3 is CASSLGGASTDTQYF. The CDR3 bases are TGTGCCAGCAGCTTAGGGGGGGCTAGCACAGATACGCAGTATTTT.

This chain uses TRBV5-4 with TRBJ2-3; TRBD2 agrees at 11 bases. J was trimmed by 6 bases and V by 3 bases; bases with no gene match: 6. Germline lookup yields CDR1 SGHNT and CDR2 YYREEE (reference sequence). CDR3 length equals 15 residues. The CDR3 loop is CASSSTSGARDTQYF. The CDR3 nucleotides read TGTGCCAGCAGCTCGACTAGCGGGGCACGGGATACGCAGTATTTT.

This chain joins TRBV5-4 and TRBJ2-7; 11 bases are shared with TRBD1. The CDR3 has 16 amino acids. V dropped 5 bases and J dropped 2; count of bases not matched to a gene: 9. The germline gives CDR1 SGHNT, CDR2 YYREEE (reference sequence). The CDR3 DNA follows: TGTGCCAGCAGACAAAACCGGGACAGGGGGACCTACGAGCAGTACTTC. Translation gives CASRQNRDRGTYEQYF.

This clone was counted a single time. The chain joins TRBV28 to TRBJ2-7; no firm D call. The V end lost 4 bases, the J end lost 0 bases, and 22 bases lay between the germline ends. The CDR3 extends over 18 amino acids. Germline V gives CDR1 MDHEN, CDR2 SYDVKM. CDR3 amino acids: CASSSERYFILPSYEQYF. CDR3 DNA sequence: TGTGCCAGCAGTTCGGAGAGATACTTTATTTTACCCTCCTACGAGCAGTACTTC. Looking up the rest from reference TRBV28 and TRBJ2-7 gives the full variable domain: DVKVTQSSRYLVKRTGEKVFLECVQDMDHENMFWYRQDPGLGLRLIYFSYDVKMKEKGDIPEGYSVSREKKERFSLILESASTNQTSMYLCASSSERYFILPSYEQYFGPGTRLTVT.

This clone occurred a few times. The chain employs TRBV2 and TRBJ2-7; 10 bases are shared with TRBD1. Germline lookup yields CDR1 SNHLY and CDR2 FYNNEI. V trimming: 5 bases; J trimming: 3 bases; junction bases outside the gene matches: 4. The CDR3 has 14 residues. The CDR3, as DNA: TGTGCCAGCAGTTCTCGGGACAGGGGCTACGAGCAGTACTTC. It yields the protein CASSSRDRGYEQYF.

V gene TRBV9 combines with J gene TRBJ1-5, with D possibly TRBD1 on 6 matching bases. V was shortened by 4 bases and J by 3 bases, with 8 bases between the two germline ends. CDR3 size: 13 residues. Germline values: CDR1 SGDLS, CDR2 YYNGEE. CDR3 amino acids: CASSQGSNQPQHF. The CDR3, as DNA: TGTGCCAGCAGCCAGGGGTCCAATCAGCCCCAGCATTTT. The variable domain in full, with the rest retrieved from reference TRBV9 and TRBJ1-5, is DSGVTQTPKHLITATGQRVTLRCSPRSGDLSVYWYQQSLDQGLQFLIQYYNGEERAKGNILERFSAQQFPDLHSELNLSSLELGDSALYFCASSQGSNQPQHFGDGTRLSIL.

This clone showed up just once. V is TRBV5-1 and J is TRBJ2-7, with D perhaps matching TRBD2 (5 bases). Trimming shortened V by 4 bases and J by 0 bases, and 11 bases separated the two germline ends. Germline CDR1 is SGHRS and CDR2 is YFSETQ. The CDR3 length is 14 residues. The CDR3 DNA reads TGCGCCAGCAGCCCTAGCACCCTCTCCTACGAGCAGTACTTC. Translated: CASSPSTLSYEQYF.

The V call is TRBV2, the J call TRBJ2-5; 15 bases agree with TRBD2. The V gene's germline CDR1 is SNHLY and CDR2 FYNNEI. This CDR3 has 15 residues. V was pared by 6 bases and J by 5 bases, with 4 bases of the junction left unmatched. The CDR3 sequence: CASRGTSGGSETQYF. Here the CDR3 DNA reads TGTGCCAGCAGGGGGACTAGCGGGGGGTCTGAGACCCAGTACTTC.